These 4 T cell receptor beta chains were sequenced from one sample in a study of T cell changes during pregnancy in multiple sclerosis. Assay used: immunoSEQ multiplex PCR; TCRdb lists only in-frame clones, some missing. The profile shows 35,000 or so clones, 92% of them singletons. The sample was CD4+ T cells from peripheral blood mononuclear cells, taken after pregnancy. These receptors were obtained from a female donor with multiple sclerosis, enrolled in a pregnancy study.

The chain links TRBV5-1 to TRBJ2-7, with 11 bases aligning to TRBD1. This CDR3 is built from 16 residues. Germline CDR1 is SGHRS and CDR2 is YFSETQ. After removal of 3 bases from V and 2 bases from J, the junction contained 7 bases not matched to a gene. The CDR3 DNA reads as TGCGCCAGCAGCTCGTTCCCGGGACAGGGGGCCTACGAGCAGTACTTC. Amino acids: CASSSFPGQGAYEQYF. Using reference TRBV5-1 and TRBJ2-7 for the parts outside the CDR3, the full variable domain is KAGVTQTPRYLIKTRGQQVTLSCSPISGHRSVSWYQQTPGQGLQFLFEYFSETQRNKGNFPGRFSGRQFSNSRSEMNVSTLELGDSALYLCASSSFPGQGAYEQYFGPGTRLTVT.

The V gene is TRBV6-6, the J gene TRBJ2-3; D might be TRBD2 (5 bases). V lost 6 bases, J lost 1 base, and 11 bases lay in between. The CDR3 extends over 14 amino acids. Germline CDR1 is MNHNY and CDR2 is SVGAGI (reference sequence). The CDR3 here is CASRPPGGTDTQYF. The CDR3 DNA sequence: TGTGCCAGCAGGCCACCCGGGGGCACAGATACGCAGTATTTT.

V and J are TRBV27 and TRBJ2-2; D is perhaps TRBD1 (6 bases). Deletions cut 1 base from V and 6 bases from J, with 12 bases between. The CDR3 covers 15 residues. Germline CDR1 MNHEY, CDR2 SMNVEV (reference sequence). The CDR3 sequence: CASSLLGARSGELFF. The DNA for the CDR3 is TGTGCCAGCAGTTTATTGGGGGCGCGGTCCGGGGAGCTGTTTTTT.

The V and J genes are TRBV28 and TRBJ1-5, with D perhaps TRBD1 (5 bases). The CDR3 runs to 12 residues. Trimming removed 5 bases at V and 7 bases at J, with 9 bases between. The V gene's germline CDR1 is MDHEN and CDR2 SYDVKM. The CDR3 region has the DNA TGTGCCAGCAGTCCCACAGGACAGCCCCAGCATTTT. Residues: CASSPTGQPQHF.